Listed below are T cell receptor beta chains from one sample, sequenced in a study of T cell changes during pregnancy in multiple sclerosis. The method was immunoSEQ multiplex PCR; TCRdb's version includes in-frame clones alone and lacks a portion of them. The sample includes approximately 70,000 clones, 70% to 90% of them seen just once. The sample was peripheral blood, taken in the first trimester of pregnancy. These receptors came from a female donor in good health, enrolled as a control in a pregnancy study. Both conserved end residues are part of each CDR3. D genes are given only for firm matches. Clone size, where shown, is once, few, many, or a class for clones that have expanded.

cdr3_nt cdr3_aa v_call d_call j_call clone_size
TGTGCCAGCAGTTACTCGGGGCAGGGCATCCACTATGGCTACACCTTC CASSYSGQGIHYGYTF TRBV6-5 . TRBJ1-2 .
TGTGCCAGTAGTATAGTCCTCGGACAGGCTAACTATGGCTACACCTTC CASSIVLGQANYGYTF TRBV19 TRBD1 TRBJ1-2 few
TGTGCCAGCCAGGACAGGGGGAGCACAGATACGCAGTATTTT CASQDRGSTDTQYF TRBV28 TRBD1 TRBJ2-3 .
TGTGCCAGCAGCTATAAGCGGGAGGCCTACGAGCAGTACTTC CASSYKREAYEQYF TRBV9 TRBD2 TRBJ2-7 .
TGTGCCAGCAAGGGGTGCGGCTACACCTTC CASKGCGYTF TRBV6-5 . TRBJ1-2 .
TGTGCCAGCAGCCTCGACAGGACTAACTATGGCTACACCTTC CASSLDRTNYGYTF TRBV28 . TRBJ1-2 .
TGTGCCAGCAGTTATCGGCAGGGGGCGGATGAGCAGTACTTC CASSYRQGADEQYF TRBV6-5 TRBD1 TRBJ2-7 .
TGTGCCAGCAGATGGACAGGAACTCGGAACACTGAAGCTTTCTTT CASRWTGTRNTEAFF TRBV27 TRBD1 TRBJ1-1 .
TGTGCCACCAGCCTTGACAGGGGGCGTAGTCAGCCCCAGCATTTT CATSLDRGRSQPQHF TRBV15 TRBD1 TRBJ1-5 .
TGTGCCAGTAGCCCCCTACGACAAGGAACTAATGAAAAACTGTTTTTT CASSPLRQGTNEKLFF TRBV19 . TRBJ1-4 once
TGTGCCAGCAGTGAATTTTTACGGGTGATGGTGGATTCACCCCTCCACTTT CASSEFLRVMVDSPLHF TRBV2 . TRBJ1-6 .
TGTGCCAGCAGCCTACAGATCAATGAAGCTTTCTTT CASSLQINEAFF TRBV7-8 . TRBJ1-1 .
TGTGCCAGCAGCTTGGGGAGGGACGAGCAGTACTTC CASSLGRDEQYF TRBV5-6 . TRBJ2-7 .
TGCGCCAGCAGCCAAGATCTGGGGGCCAACGTCCTGACTTTC CASSQDLGANVLTF TRBV4-3 . TRBJ2-6 .
TGTGCCAGCAGTGATCCGGGGGGGGGCACTGAAGCTTTCTTT CASSDPGGGTEAFF TRBV2 . TRBJ1-1 .
TGTGCCAGTAGTGCTAACAGGGGCTCTAGCACAGATACGCAGTATTTT CASSANRGSSTDTQYF TRBV19 TRBD1 TRBJ2-3 .
TGTGCCAGCCGACAGGGATTTGGCACTGAAGCTTTCTTT CASRQGFGTEAFF TRBV6-5 TRBD1 TRBJ1-1 .
TGTGCCAGCAGTTACTCAGCCGGGTCCGGCGGGGAGCTGTTTTTT CASSYSAGSGGELFF TRBV6-5 . TRBJ2-2 .
TGTGCCAGCATTCGGGACAGCATCCTCTATCACTCTGGCTACACCTTC CASIRDSILYHSGYTF TRBV5-6 TRBD1 TRBJ1-2 .
TGTGCCAGCAGCCTCAAGGACTATACGACAGATTTCTATGGCTACACCTTC CASSLKDYTTDFYGYTF TRBV7-8 . TRBJ1-2 .
TGCGCCAGCACCCGGGAGGGGGCGCCGACAGATACGCAGTATTTT CASTREGAPTDTQYF TRBV5-1 . TRBJ2-3 once
TGCGCCAGCAGCCCCAGACTAGCGAGTACCGGGGAGCTGTTTTTT CASSPRLASTGELFF TRBV4-1 TRBD2 TRBJ2-2 .
TGTGCCAGCAGCCACCCCGGCGGGCTATACAATGAGCAGTTCTTC CASSHPGGLYNEQFF TRBV5-5 . TRBJ2-1 .
TGTGCCAGTAGTATTACCGGACAGGGGGCTAGTGGCTACACCTTC CASSITGQGASGYTF TRBV19 TRBD1 TRBJ1-2 .
TGCGCCAGCAGCCGTTCCGGAAGGACAGATTCGAGCTCCTACGAGCAGTACTTC CASSRSGRTDSSSYEQYF TRBV4-1 . TRBJ2-7 .
TGTGCTAGTGCCAACAGGGATCTGGAGACCCAGTACTTC CASANRDLETQYF TRBV12-5 . TRBJ2-5 .
TGTGCCAGCAGTTACCGAGGACAGGAGATCTACAATGAGCAGTTCTTC CASSYRGQEIYNEQFF TRBV6-6 TRBD1 TRBJ2-1 .
TGTGCCAGCAGACAACGACAGGGCCCTGAAGCTTTCTTT CASRQRQGPEAFF TRBV6-5 TRBD1 TRBJ1-1 few
TGTGCCATCAGTGAGAGGGGGCGGGAAACTGAAGCTTTCTTT CAISERGRETEAFF TRBV10-3 TRBD1 TRBJ1-1 .
TGTGCCAGCAGCTTAGGGGGGGGACGGGGACGGCCCCAGCATTTT CASSLGGGRGRPQHF TRBV11-2 . TRBJ1-5 .
TGTGCCAGCAGCCTCGGGGGAGACACTGAAGCTTTCTTT CASSLGGDTEAFF TRBV6-4 . TRBJ1-1 .
TGTGCCAGCAGTTTACAGGGGGGTGCTCAGCCCCAGCATTTT CASSLQGGAQPQHF TRBV28 TRBD1 TRBJ1-5 once
TGCGCCAGCAGCCAAGAATTTAGGGCAGGGGCTGGAAACACCATATATTTT CASSQEFRAGAGNTIYF TRBV4-3 . TRBJ1-3 .